This record looks at one TCR beta chain sequence and its context. The CDR3 contains 15 residues. Germline loops: CDR1 SGHRS, CDR2 YFSETQ. Trimming removed 0 bases from V and 0 bases from J, with 10 bases in between. Donors sampled were nominally healthy, though unrecorded immune exposures were likely. The source of the sample is a study of cytomegalovirus exposure and HLA in healthy donors. Primers: 60 Vbeta forward and 13 Jbeta reverse. Assay: immunoSEQ multiplex PCR; the TCRdb copy retains only in-frame clones and omits some. The top ten hold 2.5% of the sample, which has about 180,000 clones, under 80% seen once.

This TCR was recovered from a woman in her twenties or thirties in good health and CMV-seropositive. The rearrangement links TRBV5-1 to TRBJ2-7, with D tentatively TRBD1 (6 bases). The sequencing sample was made of PBMCs. The CDR3 bases are TGCGCCAGCAGCTTGGGGGACACGGTCTCCTACGAGCAGTACTTC. Translation gives CASSLGDTVSYEQYF.